This T cell receptor beta chain comes out of a study of a mutant IDH1 vaccine in newly diagnosed glioma. Study-wide results and caveats: Immune responses arising from the vaccine appeared in roughly 95% of patients. There seemed to be no relation between pseudoprogression and changes in top peripheral T cell clonotypes.

V trimming: 4 bases; J trimming: 5 bases; junction bases outside the gene matches: 9. The V gene's germline CDR1 is PRHDT and CDR2 FYEKMQ (reference sequence). This CDR3 contains 16 residues. With regard to this clone: The antigen is undetermined.

Assay used: immunoSEQ multiplex PCR; TCRdb lists only in-frame clones, some missing. The data contain tens of thousands of clones, 84% of them seen just once; the ten biggest clones take up approximately 12%. The time point: week 35, safety follow-up. It was 300 ug of mutant IDH1 20-mer peptide that made up each vaccine dose, given with topical imiquimod. The sample was PBMCs, taken from a glioma patient whose treatment included an IDH1 peptide vaccine. V usage is TRBV13 and J usage is TRBJ1-2; 11 nucleotides match TRBD1. This receptor was obtained from a man between 18 and 29 years old with glioma. The CDR3 region is CASSSRTGGSLYGYTF. The DNA for the CDR3 is TGTGCCAGCAGCTCCCGGACAGGGGGCAGTTTGTATGGCTACACCTTC.